This entry lists 10 T cell receptor beta chains sequenced from one sample in a study of blood T cells in healthy people across ages. Sample-barcoded 5' priming and a J-beta primer mix drove a second PCR of roughly 6 to 12 cycles. MiXCR, applied by TCRdb to the 5' RACE reads, yields one record per CDR3 protein. Found here are about 1.5 million distinct CDR3 sequences, around 40% of them singletons; the top ten hold about 4%. The sequenced material came from blood. These receptors all come from a woman between 18 and 30 years old in good health.

A single count supports this clonotype. The chain combines TRBV7-9 with TRBJ2-7; D possibly corresponds to TRBD1 (5 bases). The CDR3 has 13 residues. V lost 0 bases and J 7 bases, leaving 10 bases between the germline ends. Per germline, CDR1 SEHNR and CDR2 FQNEAQ (reference sequence). DNA for the CDR3: TGTGCCAGCAGCTTAGCAAGGGGCGCGGAGCAGTACTTC. Translated, it gives CASSLARGAEQYF.

Concerning this clonotype: This sequence may be a read error, since a much larger clone differs from it by one base. The chain links TRBV12-3 or TRBV12-4 to TRBJ2-4; a weak D match, TRBD1 (5 bases). The CDR3 length is 11 residues. The CDR3 DNA follows: TGTGCCGGCAGTCCAGGGAACATTCAGTACTTC. Translated, it gives CAGSPGNIQYF.

The genes are TRBV6-2 or TRBV6-3 and TRBJ2-4; 9 nucleotides match TRBD2. Germline V gene data show CDR1 as MNHEY and CDR2 as SVGEGT. Trimming cost V 4 bases and J 13 bases; bases outside gene matches: 14. The CDR3 runs to 15 residues. The CDR3 region is CASSFLAGVGNKQYF. CDR3 coding DNA: TGTGCCAGCAGTTTCTTAGCGGGGGTCGGCAATAAGCAGTACTTC.

The gene calls are TRBV7-2 and TRBJ1-1; D not resolved. This CDR3 has 14 residues. Between the trimmed V and J ends, which lost 5 bases and 2 bases, there was a span of 12 bases. Per germline, CDR1 SGHTA and CDR2 FQGNSA. The CDR3 coding sequence is TGTGCCAGCAGCGCCACCCATGCCAACACTGAAGCTTTCTTT. It yields the protein CASSATHANTEAFF.

There are a few counts of this clonotype. The chain is built from TRBV4-3 and TRBJ2-1; weak D call: TRBD1 (6 bases). The CDR3 sequence is 16 residues long. Germline V gene sequence: CDR1 LGHNA, CDR2 YSLEER. V lost 2 bases and J 7 bases, leaving 18 bases between the germline ends. The DNA of the CDR3 is TGCGCCAGCAGCCAATTCCGGGACATGGATGGAAATGAGCAGTTCTTC. This encodes CASSQFRDMDGNEQFF.

The chain is built from TRBV5-1 and TRBJ1-4; 7 bases map to TRBD1. CDR1 is SGHRS and CDR2 is YFSETQ in the germline V gene. The V and J ends lost 0 bases and 8 bases, in that order; junction bases with no gene match: 10. The CDR3 length is 16 residues. CDR3 protein: CASSLGKQGLLEKLFF. CDR3 sequence (DNA): TGCGCCAGCAGCTTGGGGAAACAGGGGCTACTAGAAAAACTGTTTTTT.

There are a few counts of this clonotype. This chain links TRBV9 with TRBJ2-3, with no clear D. Germline values: CDR1 SGDLS, CDR2 YYNGEE. This CDR3 has 13 residues. The V gene lost 0 bases and the J gene lost 2 bases, with 4 bases spanning the gap. The CDR3 sequence: CASSVAYTDTQYF. CDR3 DNA: TGTGCCAGCAGCGTAGCTTACACAGATACGCAGTATTTT.

This clonotype was observed a handful of times. The chain is built from TRBV11-1 and TRBJ2-1; 11 bases align to TRBD2. The length of the CDR3 is 17 residues. The trim removed 3 bases at V and 4 bases at J, leaving 8 bases unmatched. In germline, CDR1 is SGHAT, CDR2 FQDESV (reference sequence). CDR3 sequence (DNA): TGTGCCAGCAGCTTGCCCCCGGGACTAGCGGATTACAATGAGCAGTTCTTC. It encodes CASSLPPGLADYNEQFF.

This clonotype was picked up many times. This rearrangement joins TRBV24-1 to TRBJ2-3, with D uncertain. V gave up 6 bases and J gave up 2 bases, with 11 bases separating them. The germline V gene encodes CDR1 KGHDR and CDR2 SFDVKD. The CDR3 has 14 amino acids. CDR3 in amino acids: CATSLRTATDTQYF. Here the CDR3 DNA reads TGTGCCACCAGTCTCCGCACAGCCACAGATACGCAGTATTTT.

The chain combines TRBV7-3 with TRBJ1-1; tentatively, D is TRBD1 (6 bases). Trimming cost V 5 bases and J 2 bases, with 15 bases left between them. There are 15 residues in the CDR3. Germline values: CDR1 SGHTA, CDR2 FQGTGA. This CDR3 is CASSIRGTENTEAFF. CDR3 sequence (DNA): TGTGCCAGCAGCATCAGGGGTACGGAAAACACTGAAGCTTTCTTT.